This paragraph covers one T cell receptor beta chain sequence. The J segment lost 5 bases and the V segment lost 3 bases, leaving 3 bases of the junction unmatched. This CDR3 is 14 amino acids long. CDR1 and CDR2 (germline): MDHEN, SYDVKM. This sample is part of a study of control samples from healthy donors and cancer patients. TCRdb keeps only in-frame clones here, not all; method: immunoSEQ multiplex PCR. The profile shows about 55,000 clones, around 90% of them singletons. Sequenced sample: blood. The sequence came from a man aged 50-59 years in good health. This sequence joins TRBV28 and TRBJ2-2, with 7 nucleotides matching TRBD1. This chain's CDR3 is CASSFTGVTGELFF. Written as DNA, the CDR3 is TGTGCCAGCAGTTTTACAGGGGTTACCGGGGAGCTGTTTTTT.